The clone carrying this T cell receptor (beta chain) was detected ten times or more. TCR beta CDR3 regions were amplified from RNA transcripts. First-round RT-PCR targeting the TCR CDR3 was performed with the HTBI primer set. TCRdb independently ran MiXCR on the multiplex PCR reads; one entry per CDR3 protein. The data contain about 260,000 distinct CDR3 sequences, roughly 15% of them singletons. The sample comes from a study of T cells in Graves' hyperthyroidism and ophthalmopathy. The CDR3 has 13 amino acids. Looked up from germline, CDR1 is SQVTM and CDR2 is ANQGSEA. V lost 1 base, J lost 5 bases, and 11 bases lay in between.

Sequencing input: blood. This TCR derives from a woman under 30 with Graves' ophthalmopathy. The chain employs TRBV29-1 and TRBJ2-5; D not certain. CDR3 sequence (DNA): TGCAGCGTTGAAGGTCCGGTTTGGGAGACCCAGTACTTC. The encoded protein is CSVEGPVWETQYF.